This record concerns one TCR beta chain sequence. The data were taken from a study of CD8 T cells in Susac syndrome. V was cut by 2 bases and J by 2 bases, with 10 bases left in between. Germline assignment: CDR1 DFQATT and CDR2 SNEGSKA (reference sequence). The CDR3 contains 13 residues. An amount of RNA that ranged from about 0.45 to 1 ug was reverse transcribed with random hexamers. A multiplex approach, immunoSEQ multiplex PCR, amplified TCR beta CDR3 across 54 Vbeta and 13 Jbeta. One entry per CDR3 protein results from TCRdb running MiXCR on the immunoSEQ multiplex PCR reads. The sample has about 430,000 distinct CDR3 sequences, more than 70% seen once; the top ten hold under 0.15%.

This clonotype originated in a human donor with multiple sclerosis. J is TRBJ2-7 and V is TRBV20-1, with D perhaps assigned TRBD1 or TRBD2 (5 bases each). The sequenced material came from CD8+ T cells from PBMCs. The CDR3 here is CSARRGATYEQYF. The CDR3 DNA follows: TGCAGTGCTAGACGGGGCGCCACCTACGAGCAGTACTTC.